The 24 T cell receptor beta chains presented below share a single source sample, sequenced in a study of OX40 agonist ivuxolimab in advanced cancers. Library preparation was by the immunoSEQ multiplex PCR assay. This is the immuneACCESS table as TCRdb keeps it, with only in-frame sequences that have V and J called. A part of the clones is gone; compared with another copy, unresolved V genes explain less than half, and the rest is unexplained. The sample contains some 86,000 clones, approximately 90% of them found a single time. The ten largest clones add up to approximately 1.3% of the sample. The sequenced sample was CD4+ or CD8+ T cells sorted from blood, obtained in a trial of the OX40 agonist ivuxolimab. The receptors stem from an adult with an advanced solid tumor such as melanoma, head and neck, liver or kidney cancer.

This chain connects TRBV10-3 to TRBJ1-1; a weak D match, TRBD1 (5 bases). This CDR3 spans 13 amino acids. CDR1 and CDR2 (germline): ENHRY, SYGVKD. Trimming took off 8 bases at V and 4 bases at J, with 14 bases between the two ends. CDR3 amino acids: CAILQERGTEAFF. The CDR3 region has the DNA TGTGCCATCCTTCAGGAAAGGGGCACTGAAGCTTTCTTT.

V is TRBV9 and J is TRBJ2-1; possible D gene TRBD2, 6 bases. V lost 3 bases and J lost 8, with 15 bases in between. Germline values: CDR1 SGDLS, CDR2 YYNGEE. The CDR3 is made up of 14 amino acids. CDR3 region: CASSAPQWGDEQFF. The CDR3 nucleotides are TGTGCCAGCAGCGCCCCGCAATGGGGGGATGAGCAGTTCTTC. Complete variable domain (other parts from reference TRBV9 and TRBJ2-1): DSGVTQTPKHLITATGQRVTLRCSPRSGDLSVYWYQQSLDQGLQFLIQYYNGEERAKGNILERFSAQQFPDLHSELNLSSLELGDSALYFCASSAPQWGDEQFFGPGTRLTVL.

The chain combines TRBV29-1 with TRBJ1-2, with D possibly matching TRBD1 (5 bases). The CDR3 totals 13 residues. Germline V gene sequence: CDR1 SQVTM, CDR2 ANQGSEA. V was pared by 6 bases and J by 8 bases, with 19 bases between. The CDR3 sequence: CSVEGGIDRGYTF. CDR3 bases: TGCAGCGTGGAGGGAGGGATCGACAGAGGCTACACCTTC.

This chain links TRBV15 with TRBJ2-7, with TRBD1 identical over 7 bases. Germline loops: CDR1 LNHNV, CDR2 YYDKDF (reference sequence). This CDR3 contains 15 residues. V lost 0 bases, J lost 6 bases, and 8 bases stayed unmatched. The CDR3 sequence: CATSRDGRGLFEQYF. The CDR3 nucleotides read TGTGCCACCAGCAGAGATGGCAGGGGGTTATTCGAGCAGTACTTC.

The chain recombines TRBV4-1 with TRBJ1-1; D is uncertain. The V gene lost 0 bases and the J gene lost 6 bases, with 11 bases spanning the gap. In germline, CDR1 is MGHRA, CDR2 YSYEKL. CDR3 length: 14 residues. Here the CDR3 reads CASSQDLASPEAFF. The CDR3 nucleotides are TGCGCCAGCAGCCAAGATTTAGCTAGCCCTGAAGCTTTCTTT.

The CDR3 region is CASSSRGLTHEQYF. The CDR3 DNA follows: TGTGCCAGCAGCTCCCGGGGCCTTACCCACGAGCAGTACTTC. This chain uses TRBV7-9 with TRBJ2-7; D is perhaps TRBD1 or TRBD2 (5 bases each). V was trimmed by 4 bases and J by 5 bases, leaving 15 bases between them. The germline V gene has CDR1 SEHNR and CDR2 FQNEAQ (reference sequence). The CDR3 length is 14 residues.

This chain uses TRBV5-1 with TRBJ1-4; D ambiguous. V was pared by 4 bases and J by 8 bases, with 18 bases between. CDR3 length: 15 residues. Germline-derived CDR1 and CDR2 are SGHRS and YFSETQ. CDR3 amino acids: CASSPDFSIGEKLFF. In DNA, the CDR3 is TGCGCCAGCAGCCCGGACTTTTCTATAGGGGAAAAACTGTTTTTT. Full variable domain (outside the CDR3, taken from reference TRBV5-1 and TRBJ1-4): KAGVTQTPRYLIKTRGQQVTLSCSPISGHRSVSWYQQTPGQGLQFLFEYFSETQRNKGNFPGRFSGRQFSNSRSEMNVSTLELGDSALYLCASSPDFSIGEKLFFGSGTQLSVL.

This clone was observed a handful of times. V and J are TRBV7-3 and TRBJ2-1; 11 positions agree with TRBD2. V trimming: 5 bases; J trimming: 2 bases; junction bases outside the gene matches: 5. The germline V gene encodes CDR1 SGHTA and CDR2 FQGTGA. The CDR3 totals 16 residues. For the CDR3, the DNA is TGTGCCAGCAGCCCACAGACTAGCGGGACCTACAATGAGCAGTTCTTC. This codes for CASSPQTSGTYNEQFF.

This chain connects TRBV11-3 to TRBJ2-1; the D gene is possibly TRBD2 (6 bases). Germline V lookup: CDR1 SGHNT, CDR2 YENEEA. V was pared by 3 bases and J by 5 bases, with 8 bases between. The CDR3 consists of 13 residues. The CDR3 DNA sequence: TGTGCCAGCAGCTTGGGACTCAACAATGAGCAGTTCTTC. Protein: CASSLGLNNEQFF.

The J gene is TRBJ2-5, the V gene TRBV6-6, with D tentatively TRBD1 (6 bases). V lost 5 bases and J 2 bases, leaving 9 bases between the germline ends. This CDR3 comprises 13 residues. Germline CDR1 is MNHNY and CDR2 is SVGAGI (reference sequence). As DNA, the CDR3 is TGTGCCAGCAGTATGACAGGACAAGAGACCCAGTACTTC. This encodes CASSMTGQETQYF.

V is TRBV15 and J is TRBJ2-3; D is ambiguous. The CDR3 totals 14 residues. CDR1 is LNHNV, CDR2 YYDKDF, per germline (reference sequence). Trimming pared 1 base from V and 1 base from J, leaving 6 bases between. CDR3 in DNA: TGTGCCACCAGCAGAGGGTTGGGCACAGATACGCAGTATTTT. It encodes CATSRGLGTDTQYF.

The J gene is TRBJ1-1, the V gene TRBV7-2; D possibly corresponds to TRBD1 (5 bases). V lost 5 bases to trimming and J lost 3 bases, with 13 bases between them. CDR1 SGHTA and CDR2 FQGNSA come from the germline V gene. The CDR3 is made up of 14 amino acids. DNA of the CDR3: TGTGCCAGCAGCCTGGTCCCAGGGTACACTGAAGCTTTCTTT. This translates into CASSLVPGYTEAFF.

The rearrangement joins TRBV11-3 to TRBJ2-1; D remains unclear. This CDR3 is 15 amino acids long. V gave up 1 base and J gave up 0 bases, with 7 bases separating them. Germline assignment: CDR1 SGHNT and CDR2 YENEEA. In DNA form, the CDR3 reads TGTGCCAGCAGCTTAGTTGCGAGCTCCTACAATGAGCAGTTCTTC. This gives the protein CASSLVASSYNEQFF.

The chain joins TRBV5-1 to TRBJ2-3; perhaps TRBD1 as D (5 bases). Trimming removed 0 bases at V and 1 base at J, with 9 bases between. This CDR3 comprises 15 residues. Germline V gene data show CDR1 as SGHRS and CDR2 as YFSETQ. Here the CDR3 DNA reads TGCGCCAGCAGCTTGGCAGGGTACGGCACAGATACGCAGTATTTT. Amino acid sequence: CASSLAGYGTDTQYF.

In this sample, this clone turned up a few times. The genes are TRBV29-1 and TRBJ1-2; D call uncertain. The V gene's germline CDR1 is SQVTM and CDR2 ANQGSEA. V lost 3 bases and J 6 bases, leaving 17 bases between the germline ends. CDR3 length: 14 amino acids. The CDR3 loop reads CSVELITGKDGYTF. The CDR3 nucleotides are TGCAGCGTTGAGTTAATTACGGGAAAAGATGGCTACACCTTC.

The chain has TRBV30 and TRBJ2-3, with no clear D. CDR3 length: 14 residues. CDR1 and CDR2 from the germline V gene are GTSNPN and SVGIG (reference sequence). V was shortened by 1 base and J by 0 bases, with 8 bases between the two germline ends. In DNA, the CDR3 is TGTGCCTGGAGTGCCTCCCCCAGCACAGATACGCAGTATTTT. This encodes CAWSASPSTDTQYF.

The chain is built from TRBV6-6 and TRBJ2-7, with D perhaps matching TRBD2 (6 bases). Between the trimmed V and J ends, which lost 2 bases and 6 bases, there was a span of 20 bases. CDR1 is MNHNY and CDR2 is SVGAGI in the germline V gene (reference sequence). There are 16 residues in the CDR3. The CDR3 here is CASSYEGGGLRSEQYF. The DNA of the CDR3 is TGTGCCAGCAGTTACGAGGGAGGAGGCCTCCGGTCCGAGCAGTACTTC.

This clone was counted a single time. V gene TRBV9 combines with J gene TRBJ2-3, with D perhaps matching TRBD2 (5 bases). Looked up from germline, CDR1 is SGDLS and CDR2 is YYNGEE. The CDR3 sequence is 14 residues long. V was clipped by 0 bases and J by 9 bases, with 14 bases between them. CDR3 sequence: CASSVVSEGGTQYF. The CDR3 nucleotides are TGTGCCAGCAGCGTAGTTTCAGAGGGTGGGACGCAGTATTTT.

The chain carries TRBV18 and TRBJ1-1; no clear D gene. The ends were cut back, 7 bases at V and 1 base at J, with 22 bases in the middle. The CDR3 has 17 amino acids. The germline CDR1 and CDR2 sequences are KGHSH and LQKENI. CDR3 in amino acids: CASCRRQVFKGNTEAFF. As DNA, the CDR3 is TGTGCCAGCTGTCGGCGTCAGGTATTCAAGGGGAACACTGAAGCTTTCTTT.

The genes are TRBV2 and TRBJ1-1; TRBD1 might be the D (5 bases). This CDR3 region has 15 residues. Trimming pared 4 bases from V and 5 bases from J, leaving 17 bases between. Germline CDR1 reads SNHLY; CDR2 reads FYNNEI. The CDR3 DNA reads TGTGCCAGCAGTGTGAGTACGGGGGTGTTTACTGAAGCTTTCTTT. Its translation is CASSVSTGVFTEAFF.

The J gene is TRBJ2-5, the V gene TRBV11-3; D might be TRBD1 (5 bases). The CDR3 has 15 residues. CDR1 and CDR2 (germline): SGHNT, YENEEA. The V gene lost 2 bases and the J gene lost 4 bases, with 14 bases spanning the gap. CDR3: CASSLSWGRGETQYF. The CDR3 DNA is TGTGCCAGCAGCTTAAGCTGGGGCCGCGGAGAGACCCAGTACTTC.

This chain joins TRBV6-6 and TRBJ1-1; D call uncertain. Germline assignment: CDR1 MNHNY and CDR2 SVGAGI (reference sequence). V dropped 2 bases and J dropped 6 bases, with 10 bases sitting between them. The CDR3 is 13 amino acids. CDR3 loop: CASSYEPDAEAFF. CDR3 nucleotide sequence: TGTGCCAGCAGTTACGAGCCAGATGCTGAAGCTTTCTTT.

The CDR3 spells CASSRNVLAEGSGTDTQYF. As DNA, the CDR3 is TGTGCCAGCAGCCGAAACGTACTAGCGGAGGGATCTGGCACAGATACGCAGTATTTT. The rearrangement links TRBV4-2 to TRBJ2-3, with 8 nucleotides matching TRBD2. Germline V gene data show CDR1 as LGHNA and CDR2 as YNFKEQ. This CDR3 is 19 amino acids long. The trim removed 4 bases at V and 1 base at J, leaving 16 bases unmatched.

This rearrangement joins TRBV18 to TRBJ1-2, with 9 bases aligning to TRBD1. V lost 3 bases to trimming and J lost 4 bases; unmatched junction nucleotides: 9. This CDR3 spans 16 amino acids. CDR1 is KGHSH and CDR2 is LQKENI in the germline V gene. DNA of the CDR3: TGTGCCAGCTCACCTAACACGGGACAGGGAGGCTATGGCTACACCTTC. It codes for CASSPNTGQGGYGYTF.